In its sample, the clone carrying this TCR beta chain is medium-sized. This sample is part of a study of T cells in localized non-small cell lung cancer. Sequencing used immunoSEQ multiplex PCR; TCRdb keeps in-frame clones, though not all of them. This table holds about 3,000 clones, 25% found once. Per the germline V gene, CDR1 is LGHNT and CDR2 is FRNRAP. The CDR3 covers 15 residues. The receptor was derived from a man aged 40 to 69 with stage III lung adenocarcinoma. Sequences were derived from lung tumor tissue, sampled before any cancer treatment. This chain joins TRBV12-5 and TRBJ2-3; D possibly corresponds to TRBD2 (5 bases). The DNA of the CDR3 is TGTGCCAGCGGCCCCTGGGTGGGCCCCACAGATACGCAGTATTTT. Its translation is CASGPWVGPTDTQYF.